This T cell receptor beta chain was sequenced in a study of CD8+ T cells in alopecia areata (dated 2018 in TCRdb). With respect to the entire study: The treated patients, all with moderate-to-severe alopecia areata, were enrolled in an open-label pilot trial of oral tofacitinib given at 5 to 10 mg twice daily. Tofacitinib was administered for 6 to 18 months, and 6 months of follow-up off drug were then conducted to assess delayed response and recurrence. To study T cell clonal expansion in alopecia areata, the researchers applied high-throughput TCRbeta sequencing to both the C3H/HeJ mouse model and human patients. Scalp tissue and sorted CD4+ and CD8+ peripheral blood T cells from patchy and totalis/universalis alopecia areata patients and from healthy controls were covered by human TCRbeta sequencing. Patients on tofacitinib were biopsied at baseline and after 4 and 24 weeks of treatment, and several of the patients also had a later scalp biopsy. Clonality in the scalp was compared among normal scalp (n=4), patchy alopecia areata scalp (n=8), and alopecia totalis/universalis scalp (n=8). RNA came from the PAXgene miRNA kit for fixed scalp, the miRNeasy kit for PBMCs, and the RNeasy kit for mouse skin. TCRbeta CDR3 regions were amplified by immunoSEQ multiplex PCR with 35 Vbeta forward and 13 Jbeta reverse primers.

The germline V gene (reference sequence) sets CDR1 to SEHNR and CDR2 to FQNEAQ. The cysteine opens and the phenylalanine closes a CDR3 of 12 amino acids. Only the CDR3 portion is preserved as DNA: 36 bases, with reading frame beginning at the first base. Cut back by 6 bases and 5 bases, the V and J ends lie 10 bases apart. The label giving this sample's time point can be read as: baseline before oral tofacitinib. From alopecia areata patients, peripheral blood was collected along with lesional scalp punch biopsies. PBMCs were isolated by density centrifugation and stained for CD3, CD4 and CD8, after which CD4+ and CD8+ T cells were sorted on a FACSAria. The library was made by the immunoSEQ multiplex PCR assay. RNA was extracted from all samples and reverse transcribed into cDNA, which served as template for TCR sequencing. SuperScript III was used for first-strand cDNA synthesis, primed with a 2:1 mix of oligo-dT and random hexamers. A synthetic immune receptor repertoire was used to gauge amplification bias, and whatever bias remained was removed computationally. The original pipeline was this. Raw reads were preprocessed to remove errors, and CDR3 was defined according to IMGT conventions as the region from the conserved cysteine to phenylalanine. Clonality was computed by normalizing Shannon entropy by log2 of the number of productive unique TCRs and subtracting the result from 1. CD4 or CD8 identity of scalp clones was inferred by cross-referencing scalp TCRbeta sequences with sorted blood CD4 and CD8 repertoires. TCRdb obtained this table from immuneACCESS and retained in-frame rearrangements with V and J assigned. These tables miss some clones; where compared with another copy, unresolved V genes account for less than half of the shortfall, and the remainder is unexplained. V and J calls and clone size are those listed in that table; D and trimming were worked out from the DNA. Across this sample there are approximately 140,000 clones, with over 70% seen only once. Clones ranked in the top ten supply less than 15% of the sample.

The full study reports these points: Higher clonality and more expanded CD8+ clones were observed in lesional scalp than in normal scalp, particularly in alopecia totalis/universalis, a finding suggestive of antigenic drive. Scalp TCR repertoire analysis is complicated because resident alphabeta T cells in normal human skin are also sequenced, whereas mouse skin is dominated by gammadelta T cells. Shared TCR sequences between patients were less evident than in mice, which may be partly attributable to HLA diversity in the patient population.

Details on this clone: What this receptor recognizes is not known. Per-nucleotide qualities are absent, and no much larger clonotype sits a single base away.

The sample in question was CD8+ T cells sorted from blood, obtained at week 0. The receptor was derived from a human donor with alopecia areata. This chain joins TRBV7-9 to TRBJ2-5, with the D call perhaps TRBD1 or TRBD2, each one matching 6 bases. DNA sequence: TGTGCCAGCAGAGGGGGGAGGGAGACCCAGTACTTC. Translated, it reads CASRGGRETQYF.